Sequencing of this T cell receptor beta chain was carried out in a study of human T cells and chemical hapten exposure. This clonotype was detected many times. Germline CDR1 is SGHAT and CDR2 is FQNNGV. Trimming at V came to 4 bases and at J to 4 bases, leaving 2 bases not matched to a gene. The CDR3 is 14 amino acids. Using its own MiXCR run on the RACE reads, TCRdb lists one record per CDR3 protein. In the table there are approximately 80,000 distinct CDR3 sequences, 14% of which are singletons. Sample time point: pre-sensitization, week 0. Treatment described: therapeutic diphenylcyclopropenone sensitization with weekly scalp DPC. Alopecia patients deemed DPC-suitable, aged 18 to 70, excluding pregnancy.

The specimen was whole blood, collected in connection with sensitization to the hapten diphenylcyclopropenone (DPC). This TCR derives from a woman aged 50 to 60 with alopecia areata. Some clones in this sample may be carry-over from other donors' samples. The chain carries TRBV11-2 and TRBJ2-7; 12 bases map to TRBD1. The CDR3 nucleotides read TGTGCCAGCAGCTGGGGACAGGGGGCTTACGAGCAGTACTTC. Its translation is CASSWGQGAYEQYF.